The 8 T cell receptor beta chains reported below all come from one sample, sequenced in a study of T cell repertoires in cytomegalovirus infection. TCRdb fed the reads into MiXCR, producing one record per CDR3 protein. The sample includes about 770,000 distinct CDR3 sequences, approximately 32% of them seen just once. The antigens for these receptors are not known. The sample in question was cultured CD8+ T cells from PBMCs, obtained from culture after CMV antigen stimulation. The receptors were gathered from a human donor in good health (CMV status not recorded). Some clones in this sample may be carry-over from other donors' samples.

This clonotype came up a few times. CDR3 DNA sequence: TGTGCCACGGTCGGGGCGGTCACAGATACGCAGTATTTT. Encoded protein: CATVGAVTDTQYF. The chain employs TRBV5-4 and TRBJ2-3; D assignment may be TRBD1 or TRBD2 (5 bases each). The CDR3 totals 13 residues. V lost 9 bases and J 2 bases, leaving 13 bases between the germline ends. Germline CDR1 reads SGHNT; CDR2 reads YYREEE (reference sequence).

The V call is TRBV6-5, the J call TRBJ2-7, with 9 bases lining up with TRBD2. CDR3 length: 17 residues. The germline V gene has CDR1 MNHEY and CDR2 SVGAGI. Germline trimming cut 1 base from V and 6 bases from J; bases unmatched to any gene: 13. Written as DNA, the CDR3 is TGTGCCAGCAGTTACTTCGGGGCGGGGGGGCCAGGTGCCGAGCAGTACTTC. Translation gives CASSYFGAGGPGAEQYF.

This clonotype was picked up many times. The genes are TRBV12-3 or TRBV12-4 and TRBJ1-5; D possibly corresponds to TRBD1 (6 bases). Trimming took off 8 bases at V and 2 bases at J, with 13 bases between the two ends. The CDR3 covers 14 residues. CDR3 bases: TGTGCCAGCCGTTGGGGGCAGGGCAATCAGCCCCAGCATTTT. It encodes CASRWGQGNQPQHF.

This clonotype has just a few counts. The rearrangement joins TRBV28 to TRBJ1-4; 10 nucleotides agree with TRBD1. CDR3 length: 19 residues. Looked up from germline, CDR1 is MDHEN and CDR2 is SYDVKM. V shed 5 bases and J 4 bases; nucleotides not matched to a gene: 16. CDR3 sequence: CASSDPTGGEGWSNEKLFF. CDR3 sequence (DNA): TGTGCCAGCAGTGACCCGACAGGGGGCGAAGGTTGGAGTAATGAAAAACTGTTTTTT.

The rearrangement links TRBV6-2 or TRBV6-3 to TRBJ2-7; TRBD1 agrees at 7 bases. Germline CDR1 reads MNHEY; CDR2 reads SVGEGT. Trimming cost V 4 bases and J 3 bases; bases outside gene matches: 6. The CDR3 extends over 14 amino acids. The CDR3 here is CASSFRDSYYEQYF. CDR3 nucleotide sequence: TGTGCCAGCAGTTTCCGGGACAGTTACTACGAGCAGTACTTC.

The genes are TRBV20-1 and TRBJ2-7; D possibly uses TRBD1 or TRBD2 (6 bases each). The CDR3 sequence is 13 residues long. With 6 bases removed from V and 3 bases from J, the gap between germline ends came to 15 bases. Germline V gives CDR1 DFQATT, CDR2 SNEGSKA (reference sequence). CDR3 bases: TGCAGTGCCCGGGGGCAGTTAATCTACGAGCAGTACTTC. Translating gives CSARGQLIYEQYF.

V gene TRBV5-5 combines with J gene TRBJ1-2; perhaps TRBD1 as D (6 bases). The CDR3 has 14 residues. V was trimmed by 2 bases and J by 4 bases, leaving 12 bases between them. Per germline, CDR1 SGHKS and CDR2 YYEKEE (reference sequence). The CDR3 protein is CASSFRTERYGYTF. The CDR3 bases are TGTGCCAGCAGCTTCCGGACAGAACGCTATGGCTACACCTTC.

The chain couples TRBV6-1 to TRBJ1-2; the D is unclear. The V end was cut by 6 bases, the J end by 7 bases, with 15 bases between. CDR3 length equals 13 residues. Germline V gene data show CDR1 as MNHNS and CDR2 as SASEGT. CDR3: CASSSTEVSGYTF. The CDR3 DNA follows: TGTGCCAGCAGCTCTACAGAAGTCTCTGGCTACACCTTC.